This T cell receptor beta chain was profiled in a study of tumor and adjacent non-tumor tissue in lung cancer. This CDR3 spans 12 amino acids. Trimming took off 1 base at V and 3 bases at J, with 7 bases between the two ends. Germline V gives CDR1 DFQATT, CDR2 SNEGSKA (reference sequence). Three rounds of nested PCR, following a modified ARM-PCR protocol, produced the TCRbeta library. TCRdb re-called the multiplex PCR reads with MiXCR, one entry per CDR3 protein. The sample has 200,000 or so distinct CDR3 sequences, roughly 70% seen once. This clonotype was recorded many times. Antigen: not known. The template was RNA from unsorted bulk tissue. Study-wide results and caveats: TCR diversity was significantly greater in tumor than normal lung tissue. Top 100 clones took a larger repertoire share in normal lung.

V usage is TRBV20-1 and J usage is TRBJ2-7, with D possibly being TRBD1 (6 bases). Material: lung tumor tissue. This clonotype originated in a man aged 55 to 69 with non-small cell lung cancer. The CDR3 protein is CSARGQVYEQYF. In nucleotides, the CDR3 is TGCAGTGCTAGAGGACAGGTCTACGAGCAGTACTTC.